These 2 T cell receptor beta chains came from one sample sequenced in a study of CD8 T cells in Susac syndrome. Random hexamers were used to reverse transcribe about 0.45 to 1 ug of RNA. TCRdb reprocessed the immunoSEQ multiplex PCR reads with MiXCR, giving one entry per CDR3 protein. Of around 150,000 distinct CDR3 sequences detected, 90% to 96% appear once; the ten largest clones hold 0.075% to 0.09%. The source material was CD4+ T cells from PBMCs. All receptors come from a human donor with Susac syndrome.

The chain combines TRBV3-1 with TRBJ1-5, with D possibly matching TRBD1 (5 bases). This CDR3 contains 14 residues. With 1 base removed from V and 4 bases from J, the gap between germline ends came to 8 bases. In germline, CDR1 is LGHDT, CDR2 YNNKEL (reference sequence). CDR3 bases: TGTGCCAGCAGCCAAGGACAGACGAATCAGCCCCAGCATTTT. It yields the protein CASSQGQTNQPQHF.

This chain uses TRBV5-1 with TRBJ1-2; no firm D call. V was shortened by 1 base and J by 4 bases, with 14 bases between the two germline ends. CDR3 length: 15 residues. Germline values: CDR1 SGHRS, CDR2 YFSETQ. The chain's CDR3 is CASSLSSAGPYGYTF. The CDR3 DNA is TGCGCCAGCAGCTTGAGTTCTGCCGGTCCCTATGGCTACACCTTC.